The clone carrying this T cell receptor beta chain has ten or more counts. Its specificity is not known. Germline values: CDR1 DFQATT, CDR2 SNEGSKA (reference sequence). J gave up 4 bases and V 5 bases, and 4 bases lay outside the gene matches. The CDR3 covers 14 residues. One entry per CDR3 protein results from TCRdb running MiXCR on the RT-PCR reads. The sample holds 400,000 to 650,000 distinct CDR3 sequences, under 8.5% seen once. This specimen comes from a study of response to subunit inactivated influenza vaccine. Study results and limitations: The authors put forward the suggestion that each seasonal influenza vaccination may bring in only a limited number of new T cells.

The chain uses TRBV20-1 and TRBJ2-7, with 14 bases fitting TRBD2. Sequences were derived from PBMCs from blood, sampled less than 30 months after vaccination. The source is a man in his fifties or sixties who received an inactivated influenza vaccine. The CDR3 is CSAGLAGGGYEQYF. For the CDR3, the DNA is TGCAGTGCTGGACTAGCGGGAGGTGGTTACGAGCAGTACTTC.